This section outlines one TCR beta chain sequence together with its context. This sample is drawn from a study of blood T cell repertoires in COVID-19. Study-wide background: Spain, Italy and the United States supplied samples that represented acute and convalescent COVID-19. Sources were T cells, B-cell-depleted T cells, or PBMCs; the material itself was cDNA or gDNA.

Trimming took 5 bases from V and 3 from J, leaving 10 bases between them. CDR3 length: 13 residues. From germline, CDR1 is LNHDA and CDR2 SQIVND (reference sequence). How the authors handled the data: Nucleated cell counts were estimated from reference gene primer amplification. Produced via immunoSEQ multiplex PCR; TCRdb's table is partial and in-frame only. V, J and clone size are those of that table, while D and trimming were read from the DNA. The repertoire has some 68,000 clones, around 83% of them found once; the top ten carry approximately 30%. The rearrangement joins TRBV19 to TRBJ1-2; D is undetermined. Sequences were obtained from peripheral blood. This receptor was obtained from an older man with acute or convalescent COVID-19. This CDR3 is CASSQPGYYGYTF. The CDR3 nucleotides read TGTGCCAGTAGTCAGCCAGGTTACTATGGCTACACCTTC.